This TCR beta chain was sequenced during a study of blood T cell repertoires in COVID-19 (TCRdb year 2020). Context from the whole study: Collaborator samples came from the United States, Italy and Spain and covered acute and convalescent phases of COVID-19. Where available, HLA class I and class II types were taken from metadata supplied by the sample provider and were not determined by assay-based typing. The material from the prospective study consisted of cDNA or gDNA derived from T cells, B-cell-depleted T cells, or PBMCs. Samples were obtained from the ongoing ImmuneRACE study (first 160 participants) and from about 1,300 subjects provided by 6 global collaborators. Deeply sampled blood TCRbeta repertoires from subjects exposed to, actively infected with, or recovered from COVID-19 were included in the dataset. Sample metadata almost always included a de-identified subject ID, COVID-19 status, age in years and sex. The repertoires were released in a freely available public database meant as a resource for research on the immune response to SARS-CoV-2.

Worth noting for this clone: Its specific antigen is unknown. Base-call qualities are not available, and no considerably larger clone is one nucleotide away.

TCRbeta CDR3 regions were amplified from genomic DNA using the immunoSEQ Assay, a bias-controlled multiplex PCR. In the source study's methods: Within the assay, amplification of reference gene primers was used to estimate how many nucleated cells each sample contained. To quantify the absolute abundance of each unique TCRbeta CDR3 rearrangement, sequence reads were collapsed and filtered. For each sample, productive Simpson clonality was calculated as the square root of Simpson's diversity index across productive rearrangements. TCRdb limited this immuneACCESS table to in-frame rearrangements with V and J called. A share of clones is missing; checked studies link under half to unresolved V genes, and the rest is unexplained. V and J calls plus clone size are reproduced from that table; the DNA served to infer D and trimming. The sample data list some 80,000 clones, and about four fifths of these were observed just once. Clones ranked in the top ten supply about a third of the sample.

Each collaborating institution followed its own protocols to collect whole blood in K2EDTA tubes. For TCRbeta analysis, collaborator samples were shipped as frozen whole blood, as isolated PBMCs, or as DNA extracted from either sample type. Broad study findings and their caveats: The quantity of clinical and demographic metadata differed by source and by participant and was supplied without curation.

Spanning cysteine to phenylalanine, the CDR3 consists of 13 amino acids. The retained sequence is limited to the CDR3, 39 bases, with the frame set at the first base. Relative to germline, V is 0 bases shorter and J is 4 bases shorter, with 7 bases between their ends. From a lookup of the germline V gene (reference sequence), CDR1 and CDR2 are SGHNT and YYREEE. The sequenced sample consisted of peripheral blood. Rearrangement joined TRBV5-4 to TRBJ2-5; the D region possibly corresponds to TRBD1 (6 bases align). This sequence was found in a woman in her seventies with acute or convalescent COVID-19. The CDR3 sequence is CASSLDRVETQYF. The nucleotide sequence is given as TGTGCCAGCAGCTTGGACAGGGTAGAGACCCAGTACTTC.